The 13 T cell receptor beta chains in this list originate from one sample, sequenced in a study of blood T cells in healthy people across ages. Then a second PCR, running about 6 to 12 cycles, was carried out with a sample-barcoded 5' primer and a J-beta primer mix. TCRdb redid the calling of the 5' RACE reads with MiXCR, one entry per CDR3 protein. The repertoire holds 1.5 million to 2 million distinct CDR3 sequences, with just under 50% as singletons. Sequencing input: blood. The receptors here all came from a woman aged 40-49 years in good health.

As concerns this clonotype: It may be a read error: a sequence one base away is much more abundant. The chain has TRBV6-5 and TRBJ2-1; D is unclear. Near its end, the DNA agrees better with TRBJ2-7, so the J call may be wrong. Germline-derived CDR1 and CDR2 are MNHEY and SVGAGI. This CDR3 has 14 amino acids. This CDR3 reads CASRPQTNYNEQYF. DNA of the CDR3: TGTGCCAGCAGACCGCAGACAAATTACAATGAGCAGTACTTC.

In this sample, this clonotype turned up a few times. The chain combines TRBV4-1 with TRBJ2-5; 7 bases are shared with TRBD1. The CDR3 spans 15 residues. V gave up 5 bases and J gave up 5 bases; unmatched junction bases: 11. Germline V gives CDR1 MGHRA, CDR2 YSYEKL. The CDR3 here is CASSSKTGPEETQYF. Written as DNA, the CDR3 is TGCGCCAGCAGCTCAAAGACAGGGCCGGAGGAGACCCAGTACTTC.

CDR3 DNA sequence: TGTGCCAGCAGGGGACAGGGAATTGAATATGGCTACACCTTC. Translated: CASRGQGIEYGYTF. The chain joins TRBV2 to TRBJ1-2; 9 nucleotides align to TRBD1. Germline-derived CDR1 and CDR2 are SNHLY and FYNNEI. This CDR3 region has 14 residues. V lost 6 bases, J lost 5 bases, and 7 bases stayed unmatched.

This chain links TRBV18 with TRBJ2-5, with 7 bases matching TRBD1. The CDR3 spans 13 residues. Germline assignment: CDR1 KGHSH and CDR2 LQKENI. V shed 8 bases, J shed 5 bases, and the junction held 8 bases outside the gene matches. The CDR3 DNA reads as TGTGCCAGCAAACAGGGGATTGAGGAGACCCAGTACTTC. It encodes CASKQGIEETQYF.

This chain connects TRBV7-6 to TRBJ2-7; TRBD1 agrees at 8 bases. Trimming removed 2 bases from V and 5 bases from J; junction bases left unmatched: 5. Germline values: CDR1 SGHVS, CDR2 FNYEAQ. This CDR3 region has 14 residues. The CDR3 DNA sequence: TGTGCCAGCAGCTTATATCGACAGGGGCACGAGCAGTACTTC. Translated: CASSLYRQGHEQYF.

The gene calls are TRBV7-9 and TRBJ1-1; the D is unclear. Trimming cost V 5 bases and J 0 bases, with 10 bases left between them. The CDR3 spans 14 residues. The germline V gene has CDR1 SEHNR and CDR2 FQNEAQ (reference sequence). CDR3 bases: TGTGCCAGCAGCATAAGGGCGGTGAACACTGAAGCTTTCTTT. It is translated as CASSIRAVNTEAFF.

The chain recombines TRBV29-1 with TRBJ2-1; possible D gene TRBD2, 6 bases. Trimming removed 4 bases at V and 9 bases at J, with 13 bases between. The CDR3 covers 12 residues. Looked up from germline, CDR1 is SQVTM and CDR2 is ANQGSEA. The CDR3 sequence: CSVVEPGVEQFF. CDR3 coding DNA: TGCAGCGTTGTTGAGCCGGGGGTTGAGCAGTTCTTC.

This clonotype was observed a handful of times. The gene calls are TRBV13 and TRBJ1-6, with TRBD1 matching 7 bases. V was pared by 3 bases and J by 5 bases, with 13 bases of the junction left unmatched. Germline V gene data show CDR1 as PRHDT and CDR2 as FYEKMQ (reference sequence). This CDR3 comprises 18 residues. The CDR3 DNA is TGTGCCAGCAGCTTCCTCCCACTAGGGACAGCGAATAATTCACCCCTCCACTTT. Its translation is CASSFLPLGTANNSPLHF.

The chain combines TRBV7-2 with TRBJ1-2; TRBD1 is a possible D gene (5 bases). CDR1 and CDR2 (germline): SGHTA, FQGNSA. Trimming removed 5 bases at V and 8 bases at J, with 21 bases between. CDR3 length equals 15 residues. The CDR3 loop is CASSRENGGSGGYTF. In nucleotides, the CDR3 is TGTGCCAGCAGCCGGGAGAACGGGGGGTCGGGGGGCTACACCTTC.

The rearrangement joins TRBV29-1 to TRBJ2-5; D might be TRBD1 (6 bases). V gave up 6 bases and J gave up 5 bases, with 13 bases separating them. This CDR3 contains 12 residues. Germline V gene lookup returns CDR1 SQVTM and CDR2 ANQGSEA. For the CDR3, the DNA is TGCAGCGTGTTACAGGGTTGGGAGACCCAGTACTTC. Protein product: CSVLQGWETQYF.

This clonotype was seen more than once but under ten times. The chain is built from TRBV15 and TRBJ2-3; maybe TRBD2 (5 bases). Trimming removed 0 bases from V and 3 bases from J, with 13 bases in between. Per the germline V gene, CDR1 is LNHNV and CDR2 is YYDKDF (reference sequence). The CDR3 covers 16 residues. DNA for the CDR3: TGTGCCACCAGCAGAGACCGGGAAAGGGAGACAGATACGCAGTATTTT. Translation: CATSRDRERETDTQYF.

The V gene is TRBV20-1, the J gene TRBJ2-7; D perhaps matches TRBD2 (5 bases). The DNA end favors TRBJ2-5, so the J call may be wrong. Per the germline V gene, CDR1 is DFQATT and CDR2 is SNEGSKA (reference sequence). The CDR3 has 14 amino acids. CDR3 amino acids: CSAREGSVGETQYF. Written as DNA, the CDR3 is TGCAGTGCTAGAGAAGGGAGCGTCGGAGAGACCCAGTACTTC.

This clonotype was seen only a few times. The chain is built from TRBV20-1 and TRBJ2-4; no reliable D call. The CDR3 sequence is 13 residues long. Germline V gene lookup returns CDR1 DFQATT and CDR2 SNEGSKA (reference sequence). V was shortened by 1 base and J by 5 bases, with 9 bases between the two germline ends. The DNA of the CDR3 is TGCAGTGCTAGAGGGTGGGATGAAAACATTCAGTACTTC. It specifies CSARGWDENIQYF.